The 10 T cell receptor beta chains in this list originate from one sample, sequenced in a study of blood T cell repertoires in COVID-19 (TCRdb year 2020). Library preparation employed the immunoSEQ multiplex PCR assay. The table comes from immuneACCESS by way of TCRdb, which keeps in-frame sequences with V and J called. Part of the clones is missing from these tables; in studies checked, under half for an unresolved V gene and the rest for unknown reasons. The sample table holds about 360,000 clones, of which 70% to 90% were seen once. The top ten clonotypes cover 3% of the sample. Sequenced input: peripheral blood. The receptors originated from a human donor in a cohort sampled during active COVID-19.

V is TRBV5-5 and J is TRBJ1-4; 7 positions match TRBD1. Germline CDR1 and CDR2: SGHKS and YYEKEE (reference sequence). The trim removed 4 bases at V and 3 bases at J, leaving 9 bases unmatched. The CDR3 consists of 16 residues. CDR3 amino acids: CASSGVSGTANEKLFF. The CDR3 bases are TGTGCCAGCAGCGGCGTCTCCGGGACAGCTAATGAAAAACTGTTTTTT.

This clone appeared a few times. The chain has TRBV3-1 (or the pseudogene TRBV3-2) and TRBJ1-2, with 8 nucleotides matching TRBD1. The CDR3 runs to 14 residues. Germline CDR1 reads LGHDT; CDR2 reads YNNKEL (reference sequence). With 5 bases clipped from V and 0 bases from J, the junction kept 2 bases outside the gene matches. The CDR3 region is CASSGQGANYGYTF. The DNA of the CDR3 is TGTGCCAGCAGCGGACAGGGAGCTAACTATGGCTACACCTTC.

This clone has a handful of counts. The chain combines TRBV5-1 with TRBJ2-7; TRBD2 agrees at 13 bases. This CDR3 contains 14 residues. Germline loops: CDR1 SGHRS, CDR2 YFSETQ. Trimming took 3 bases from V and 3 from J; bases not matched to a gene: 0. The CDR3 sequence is CASSWTSGSYEQYF. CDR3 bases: TGCGCCAGCAGCTGGACTAGCGGGAGCTACGAGCAGTACTTC.

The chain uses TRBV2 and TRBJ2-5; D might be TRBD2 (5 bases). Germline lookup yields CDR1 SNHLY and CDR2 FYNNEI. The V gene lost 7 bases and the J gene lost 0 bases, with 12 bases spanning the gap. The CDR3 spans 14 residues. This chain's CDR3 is CASIRGNYQETQYF. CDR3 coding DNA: TGTGCCAGCATTCGAGGGAACTACCAAGAGACCCAGTACTTC.

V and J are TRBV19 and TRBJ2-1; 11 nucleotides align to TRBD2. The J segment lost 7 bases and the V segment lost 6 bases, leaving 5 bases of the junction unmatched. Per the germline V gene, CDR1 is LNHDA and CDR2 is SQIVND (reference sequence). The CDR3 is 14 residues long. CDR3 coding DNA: TGTGCCAGTAGCCTAGCGGGAGGAAGAAATGAGCAGTTCTTC. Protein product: CASSLAGGRNEQFF. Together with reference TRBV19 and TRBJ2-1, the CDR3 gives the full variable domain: DGGITQSPKYLFRKEGQNVTLSCEQNLNHDAMYWYRQDPGQGLRLIYYSQIVNDFQKGDIAEGYSVSREKKESFPLTVTSAQKNPTAFYLCASSLAGGRNEQFFGPGTRLTVL.

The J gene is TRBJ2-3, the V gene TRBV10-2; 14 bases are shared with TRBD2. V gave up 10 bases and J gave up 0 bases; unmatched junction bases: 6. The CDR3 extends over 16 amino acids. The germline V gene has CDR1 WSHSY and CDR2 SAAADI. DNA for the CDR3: TGCGCCACCTTGACTAGCGGGAGGGTTAGCACAGATACGCAGTATTTT. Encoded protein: CATLTSGRVSTDTQYF.

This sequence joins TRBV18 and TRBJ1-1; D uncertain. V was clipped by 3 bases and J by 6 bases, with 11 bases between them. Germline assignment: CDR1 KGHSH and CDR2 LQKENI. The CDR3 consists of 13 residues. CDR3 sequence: CASSPSVSAEAFF. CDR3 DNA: TGTGCCAGCTCACCCTCTGTTAGCGCTGAAGCTTTCTTT.

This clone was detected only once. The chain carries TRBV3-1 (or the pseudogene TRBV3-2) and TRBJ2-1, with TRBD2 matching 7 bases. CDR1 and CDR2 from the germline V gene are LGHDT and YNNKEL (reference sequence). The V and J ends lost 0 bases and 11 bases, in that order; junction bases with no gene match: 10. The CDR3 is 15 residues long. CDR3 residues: CASSQDSAGATKQFF. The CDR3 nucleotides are TGTGCCAGCAGCCAAGATTCGGCGGGAGCGACCAAGCAGTTCTTC.

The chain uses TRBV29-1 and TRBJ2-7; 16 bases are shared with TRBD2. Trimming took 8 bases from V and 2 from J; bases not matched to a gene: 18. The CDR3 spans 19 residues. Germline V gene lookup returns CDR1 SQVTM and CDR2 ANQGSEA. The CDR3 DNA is TGCAGCATCTGCGGACGTCAGGGACTAGCGGGGGGGACGGCCTACGAGCAGTACTTC. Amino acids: CSICGRQGLAGGTAYEQYF.

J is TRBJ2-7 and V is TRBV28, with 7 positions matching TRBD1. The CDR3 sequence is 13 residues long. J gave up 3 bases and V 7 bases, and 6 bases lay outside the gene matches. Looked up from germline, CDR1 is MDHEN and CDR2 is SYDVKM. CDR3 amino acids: CASTRQGLYEQYF. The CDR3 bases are TGTGCCAGCACCCGACAGGGCCTCTACGAGCAGTACTTC.